The clone carrying this T cell receptor beta chain was picked up a small number of times. This sample was taken from a study of human T cells and chemical hapten exposure. From the RACE reads, TCRdb called clonotypes with MiXCR, one entry per CDR3 protein. The sample lists 270,000 or so distinct CDR3 sequences, around 7.7% occurring once. V lost 9 bases and J lost 0, with 15 bases in between. The CDR3 is 15 residues long. The germline V gene has CDR1 SGHRS and CDR2 YFSETQ. As to time point: pre-sensitization, week 0. The sample's treatment: therapeutic diphenylcyclopropenone sensitization with weekly scalp DPC.

This chain joins TRBV5-1 and TRBJ2-2; the D call may be TRBD1 or TRBD2 (5 bases each). This material consisted of whole blood, taken in connection with sensitization to the hapten diphenylcyclopropenone (DPC). The receptor was derived from a young man with alopecia areata. Some clones in this sample may be carry-over from other donors' samples. As DNA, the CDR3 is TGCGCCACCCAATCCGGGACGACGAACACCGGGGAGCTGTTTTTT. Amino acids: CATQSGTTNTGELFF.